This TCR beta chain comes out of a study of blood T cell repertoires in COVID-19. Original data processing: Amplification from reference gene primers served as the basis for estimated nucleated cell counts. The assay was immunoSEQ multiplex PCR, and TCRdb's table has in-frame clones only and misses some. V and J calls and clone size are those listed in that table; D and trimming were worked out from the DNA. The table includes around 100,000 clones, around 89% detected once. Losses at the gene ends were 6 bases for V and 6 bases for J; bases not matched to a gene: 8. The germline gives CDR1 MNHEY, CDR2 SMNVEV (reference sequence). The CDR3 consists of 14 residues.

What was sequenced was peripheral blood. The source of this sequence is a woman of 80 years or more with acute or convalescent COVID-19. The chain uses TRBV27 and TRBJ1-5; 7 positions match TRBD1. The CDR3 nucleotides are TGTGCCAGCAGCCTTCAGGGGGTTCGTCAGCCCCAGCATTTT. Translation gives CASSLQGVRQPQHF.